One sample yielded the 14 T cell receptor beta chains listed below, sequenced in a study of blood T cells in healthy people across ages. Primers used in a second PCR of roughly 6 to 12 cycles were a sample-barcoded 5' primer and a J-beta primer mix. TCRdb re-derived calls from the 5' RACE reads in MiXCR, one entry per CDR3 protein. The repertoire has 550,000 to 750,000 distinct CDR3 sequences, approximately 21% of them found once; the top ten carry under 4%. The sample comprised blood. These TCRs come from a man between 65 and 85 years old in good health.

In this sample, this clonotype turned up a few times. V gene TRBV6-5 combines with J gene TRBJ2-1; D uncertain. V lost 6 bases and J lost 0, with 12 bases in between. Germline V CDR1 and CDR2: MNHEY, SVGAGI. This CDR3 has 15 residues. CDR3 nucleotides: TGTGCCAGCAGCCGACCGGTGAGCTCCTACAATGAGCAGTTCTTC. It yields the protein CASSRPVSSYNEQFF.

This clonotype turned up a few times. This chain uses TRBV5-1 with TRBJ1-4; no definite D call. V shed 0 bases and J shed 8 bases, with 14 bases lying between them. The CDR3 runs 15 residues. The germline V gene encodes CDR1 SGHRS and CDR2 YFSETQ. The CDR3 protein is CASSLDGNRREKLFF. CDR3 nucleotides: TGCGCCAGCAGCTTGGACGGGAACCGGAGGGAAAAACTGTTTTTT.

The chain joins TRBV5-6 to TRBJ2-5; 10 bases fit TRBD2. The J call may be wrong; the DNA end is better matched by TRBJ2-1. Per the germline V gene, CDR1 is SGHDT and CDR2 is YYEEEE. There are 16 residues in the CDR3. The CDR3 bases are TGTGCCAGCAGCCCGTTAACTAGCGGGAAATACAATGAGCAGTTCTTC. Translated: CASSPLTSGKYNEQFF.

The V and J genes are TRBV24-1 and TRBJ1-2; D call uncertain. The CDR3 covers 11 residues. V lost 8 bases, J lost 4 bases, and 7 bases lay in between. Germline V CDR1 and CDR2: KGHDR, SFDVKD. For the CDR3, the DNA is TGTGCCACCAAGGCAGGCTATGGCTACACCTTC. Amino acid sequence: CATKAGYGYTF.

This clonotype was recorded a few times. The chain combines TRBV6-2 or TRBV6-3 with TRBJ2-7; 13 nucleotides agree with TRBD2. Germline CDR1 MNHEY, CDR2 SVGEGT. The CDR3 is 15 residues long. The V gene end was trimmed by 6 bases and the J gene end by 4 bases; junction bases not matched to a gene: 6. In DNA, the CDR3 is TGTGCCAGCAGGACCGGGACTAGCGGGAATTACGAGCAGTACTTC. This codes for CASRTGTSGNYEQYF.

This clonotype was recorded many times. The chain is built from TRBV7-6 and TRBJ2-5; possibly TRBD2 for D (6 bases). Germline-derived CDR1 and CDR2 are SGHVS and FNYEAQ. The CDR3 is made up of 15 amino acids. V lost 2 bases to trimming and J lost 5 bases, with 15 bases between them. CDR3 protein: CASSLRWGVWETQYF. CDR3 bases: TGTGCCAGCAGCTTACGCTGGGGGGTATGGGAGACCCAGTACTTC.

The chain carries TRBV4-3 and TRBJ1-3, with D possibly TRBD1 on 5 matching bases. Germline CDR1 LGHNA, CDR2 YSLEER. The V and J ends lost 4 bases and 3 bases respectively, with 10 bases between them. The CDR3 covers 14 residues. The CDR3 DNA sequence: TGCGCCAGCAGCCCGGACATCGTTGGAAACACCATATATTTT. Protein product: CASSPDIVGNTIYF.

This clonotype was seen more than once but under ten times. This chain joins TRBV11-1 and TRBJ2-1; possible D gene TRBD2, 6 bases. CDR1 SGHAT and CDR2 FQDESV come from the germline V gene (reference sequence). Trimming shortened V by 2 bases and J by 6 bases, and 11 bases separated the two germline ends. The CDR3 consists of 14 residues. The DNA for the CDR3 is TGTGCCAGCAGCTTATGGCCGGGAGCCAATGAGCAGTTCTTC. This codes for CASSLWPGANEQFF.

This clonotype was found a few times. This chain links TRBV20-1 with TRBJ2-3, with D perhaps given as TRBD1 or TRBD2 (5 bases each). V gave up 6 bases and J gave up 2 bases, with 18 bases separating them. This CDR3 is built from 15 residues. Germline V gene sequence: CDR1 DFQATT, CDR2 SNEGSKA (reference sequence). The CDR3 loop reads CSATSLGDYTDTQYF. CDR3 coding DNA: TGCAGTGCCACCTCCTTGGGGGATTACACAGATACGCAGTATTTT.

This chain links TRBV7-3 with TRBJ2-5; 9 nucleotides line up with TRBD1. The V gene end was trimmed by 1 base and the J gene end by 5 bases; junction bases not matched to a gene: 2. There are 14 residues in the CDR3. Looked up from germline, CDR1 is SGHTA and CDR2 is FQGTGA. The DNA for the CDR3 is TGTGCCAGCAGCTTAAAGACAGGGGGGGAGACCCAGTACTTC. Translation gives CASSLKTGGETQYF.

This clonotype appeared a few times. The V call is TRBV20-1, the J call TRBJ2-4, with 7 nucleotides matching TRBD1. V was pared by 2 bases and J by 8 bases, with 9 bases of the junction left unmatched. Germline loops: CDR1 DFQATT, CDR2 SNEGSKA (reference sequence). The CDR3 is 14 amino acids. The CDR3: CSARPGTVLDIQYF. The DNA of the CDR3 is TGCAGTGCTAGACCAGGGACAGTATTGGACATTCAGTACTTC.

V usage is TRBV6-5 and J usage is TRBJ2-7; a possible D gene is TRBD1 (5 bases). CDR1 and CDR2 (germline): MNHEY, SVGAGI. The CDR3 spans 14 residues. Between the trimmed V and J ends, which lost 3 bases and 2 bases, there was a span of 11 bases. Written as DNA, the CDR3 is TGTGCCAGCAGTTATCAGGGTACCCCCTACGAGCAGTACTTC. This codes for CASSYQGTPYEQYF.

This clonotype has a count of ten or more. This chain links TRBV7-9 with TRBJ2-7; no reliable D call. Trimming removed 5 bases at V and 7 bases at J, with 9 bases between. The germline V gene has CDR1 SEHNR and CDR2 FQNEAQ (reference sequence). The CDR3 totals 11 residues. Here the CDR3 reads CASSPLSEQYF. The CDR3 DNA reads TGTGCCAGCAGCCCACTTAGTGAGCAGTACTTC. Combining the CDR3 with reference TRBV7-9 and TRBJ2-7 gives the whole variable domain DTGVSQNPRHKITKRGQNVTFRCDPISEHNRLYWYRQTLGQGPEFLTYFQNEAQLEKSRLLSDRFSAERPKGSFSTLEIQRTEQGDSAMYLCASSPLSEQYFGPGTRLTVT.

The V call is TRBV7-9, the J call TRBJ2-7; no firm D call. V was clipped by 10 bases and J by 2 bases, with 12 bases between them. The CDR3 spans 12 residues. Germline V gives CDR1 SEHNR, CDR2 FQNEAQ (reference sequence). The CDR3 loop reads CATDKNTYEQYF. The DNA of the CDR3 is TGTGCCACCGACAAAAACACCTACGAGCAGTACTTC.